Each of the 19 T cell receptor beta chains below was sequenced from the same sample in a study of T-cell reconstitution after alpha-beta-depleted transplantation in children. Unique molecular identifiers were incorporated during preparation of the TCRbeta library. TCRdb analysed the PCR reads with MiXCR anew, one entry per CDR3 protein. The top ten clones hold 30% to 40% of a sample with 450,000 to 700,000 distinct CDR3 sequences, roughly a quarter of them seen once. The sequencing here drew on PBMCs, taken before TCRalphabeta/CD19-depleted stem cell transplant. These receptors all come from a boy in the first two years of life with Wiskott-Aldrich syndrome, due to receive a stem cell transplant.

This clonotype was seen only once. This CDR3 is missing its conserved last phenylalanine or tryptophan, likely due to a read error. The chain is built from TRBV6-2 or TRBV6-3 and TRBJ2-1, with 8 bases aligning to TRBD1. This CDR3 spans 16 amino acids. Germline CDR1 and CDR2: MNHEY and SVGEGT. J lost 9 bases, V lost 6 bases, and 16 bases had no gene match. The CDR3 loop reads CASSIPRAGGLFEQFL. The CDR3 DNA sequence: TGTGCCAGCAGCATTCCGAGGGCAGGGGGCTTGTTTGAGCAGTTCTTG.

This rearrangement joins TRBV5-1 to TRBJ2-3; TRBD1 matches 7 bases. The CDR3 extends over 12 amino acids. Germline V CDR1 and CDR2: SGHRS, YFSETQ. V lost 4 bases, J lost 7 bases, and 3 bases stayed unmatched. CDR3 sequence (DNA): TGCGCCAGCAGCCCGGACAGGTATACGCAGTATTTT. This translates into CASSPDRYTQYF.

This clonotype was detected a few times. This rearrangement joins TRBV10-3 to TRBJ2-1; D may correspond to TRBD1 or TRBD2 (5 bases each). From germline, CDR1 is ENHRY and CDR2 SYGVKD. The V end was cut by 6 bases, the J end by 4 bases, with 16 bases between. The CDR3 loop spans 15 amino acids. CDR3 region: CAISPGPGVYNEQFF. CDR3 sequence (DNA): TGTGCCATCAGCCCGGGACCCGGGGTATACAATGAGCAGTTCTTC.

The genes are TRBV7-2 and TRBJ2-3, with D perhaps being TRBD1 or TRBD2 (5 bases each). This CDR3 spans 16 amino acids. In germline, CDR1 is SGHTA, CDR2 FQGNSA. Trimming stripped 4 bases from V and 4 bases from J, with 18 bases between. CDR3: CASSSLPSTAADTQYF. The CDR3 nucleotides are TGTGCCAGCAGCTCCCTACCGTCGACAGCGGCAGATACGCAGTATTTT.

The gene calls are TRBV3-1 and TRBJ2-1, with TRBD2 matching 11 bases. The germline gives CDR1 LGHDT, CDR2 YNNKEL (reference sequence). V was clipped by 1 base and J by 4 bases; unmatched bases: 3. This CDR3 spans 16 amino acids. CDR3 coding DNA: TGTGCCAGCAGCCAAGTTCGACTAGCGGGATACAATGAGCAGTTCTTC. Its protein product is CASSQVRLAGYNEQFF.

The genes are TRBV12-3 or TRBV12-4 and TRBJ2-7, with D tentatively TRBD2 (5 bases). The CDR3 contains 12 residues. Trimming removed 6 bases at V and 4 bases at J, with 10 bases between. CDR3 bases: TGTGCCAGCAGATCCGAGGGTTACGAGCAGTACTTC. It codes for CASRSEGYEQYF.

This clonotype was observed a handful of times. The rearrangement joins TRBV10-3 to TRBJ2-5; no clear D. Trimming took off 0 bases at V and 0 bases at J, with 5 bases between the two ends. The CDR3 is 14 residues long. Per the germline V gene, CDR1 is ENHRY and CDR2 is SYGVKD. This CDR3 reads CAISESANQETQYF. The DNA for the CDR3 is TGTGCCATCAGTGAGTCGGCAAACCAAGAGACCCAGTACTTC.

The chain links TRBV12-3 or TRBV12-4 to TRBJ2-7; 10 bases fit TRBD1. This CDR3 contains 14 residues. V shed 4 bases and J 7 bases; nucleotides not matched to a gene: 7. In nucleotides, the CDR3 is TGTGCCAGCAGTTCCGGGACAGGGGCCGGAGAGCAGTACTTC. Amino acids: CASSSGTGAGEQYF.

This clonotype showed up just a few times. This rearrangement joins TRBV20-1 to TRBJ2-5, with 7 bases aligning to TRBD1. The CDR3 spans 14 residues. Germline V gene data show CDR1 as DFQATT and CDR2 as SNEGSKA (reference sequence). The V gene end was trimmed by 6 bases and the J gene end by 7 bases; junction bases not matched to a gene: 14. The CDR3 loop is CSARAKTGLVTQYF. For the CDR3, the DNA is TGCAGTGCCCGGGCGAAGACAGGGCTCGTGACCCAGTACTTC.

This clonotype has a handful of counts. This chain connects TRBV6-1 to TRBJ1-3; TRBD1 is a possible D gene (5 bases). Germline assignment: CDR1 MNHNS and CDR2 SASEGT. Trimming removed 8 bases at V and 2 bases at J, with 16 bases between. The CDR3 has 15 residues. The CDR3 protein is CASGRDPTTGNTIYF. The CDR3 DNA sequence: TGTGCCAGCGGGCGGGACCCTACGACTGGAAACACCATATATTTT.

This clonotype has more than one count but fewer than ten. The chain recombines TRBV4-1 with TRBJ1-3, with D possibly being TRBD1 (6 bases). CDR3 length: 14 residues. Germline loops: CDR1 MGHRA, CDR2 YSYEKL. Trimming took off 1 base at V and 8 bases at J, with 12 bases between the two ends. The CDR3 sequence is CASSQGQVRDTIYF. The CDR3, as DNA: TGCGCCAGCAGCCAAGGACAGGTTAGGGACACCATATATTTT.

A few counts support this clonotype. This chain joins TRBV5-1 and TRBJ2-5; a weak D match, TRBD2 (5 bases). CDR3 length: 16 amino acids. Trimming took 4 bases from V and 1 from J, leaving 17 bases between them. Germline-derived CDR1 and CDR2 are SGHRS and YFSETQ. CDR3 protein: CASSVGSLTAQETQYF. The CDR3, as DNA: TGCGCCAGCAGCGTGGGGAGTCTGACGGCCCAAGAGACCCAGTACTTC.

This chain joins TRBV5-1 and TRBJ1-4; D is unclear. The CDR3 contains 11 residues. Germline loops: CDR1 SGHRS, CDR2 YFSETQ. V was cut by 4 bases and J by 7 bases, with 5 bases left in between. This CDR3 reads CASSQTEKLFF. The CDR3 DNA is TGCGCCAGCAGCCAGACTGAAAAACTGTTTTTT.

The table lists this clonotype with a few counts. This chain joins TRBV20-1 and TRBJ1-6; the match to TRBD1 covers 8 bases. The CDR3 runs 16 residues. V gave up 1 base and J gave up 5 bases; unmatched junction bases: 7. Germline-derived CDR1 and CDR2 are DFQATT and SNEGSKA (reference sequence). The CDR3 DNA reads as TGCAGTGCTAGAGTATTTGACAGGGGCGATAATTCACCCCTCCACTTT. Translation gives CSARVFDRGDNSPLHF.

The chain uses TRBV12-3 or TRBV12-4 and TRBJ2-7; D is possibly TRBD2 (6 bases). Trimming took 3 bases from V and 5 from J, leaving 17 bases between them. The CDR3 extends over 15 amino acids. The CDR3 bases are TGTGCCAGCAGTTTCCTACCAGGGACTCTCGACGAGCAGTACTTC. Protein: CASSFLPGTLDEQYF.

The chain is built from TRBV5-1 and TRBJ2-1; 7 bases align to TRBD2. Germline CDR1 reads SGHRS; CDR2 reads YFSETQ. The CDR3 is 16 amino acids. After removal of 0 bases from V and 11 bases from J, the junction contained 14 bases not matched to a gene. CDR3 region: CASSLGDYNLVPKQFF. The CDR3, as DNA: TGCGCCAGCAGCTTGGGGGACTACAATCTAGTTCCTAAGCAGTTCTTC.

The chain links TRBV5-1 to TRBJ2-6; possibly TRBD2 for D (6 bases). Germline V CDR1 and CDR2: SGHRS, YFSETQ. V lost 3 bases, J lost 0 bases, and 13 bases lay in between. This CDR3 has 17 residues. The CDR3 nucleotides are TGCGCCAGCAGCTGGGACGCGGGAAACTCTGGGGCCAACGTCCTGACTTTC. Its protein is CASSWDAGNSGANVLTF.

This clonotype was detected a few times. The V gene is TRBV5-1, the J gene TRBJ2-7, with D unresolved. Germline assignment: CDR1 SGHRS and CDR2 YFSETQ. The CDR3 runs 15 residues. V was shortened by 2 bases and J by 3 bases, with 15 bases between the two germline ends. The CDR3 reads CASSFSSSSGYEQYF. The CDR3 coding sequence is TGCGCCAGCAGCTTTTCTTCGTCGTCGGGCTACGAGCAGTACTTC.

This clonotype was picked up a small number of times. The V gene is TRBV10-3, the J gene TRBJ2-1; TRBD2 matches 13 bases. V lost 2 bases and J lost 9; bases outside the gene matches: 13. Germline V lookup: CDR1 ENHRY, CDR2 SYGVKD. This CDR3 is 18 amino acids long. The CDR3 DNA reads TGTGCCATCAGTGAGCCTTTCCCTTGGACTAGCGGGGGAGGTGAGCAGTTCTTC. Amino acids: CAISEPFPWTSGGGEQFF.